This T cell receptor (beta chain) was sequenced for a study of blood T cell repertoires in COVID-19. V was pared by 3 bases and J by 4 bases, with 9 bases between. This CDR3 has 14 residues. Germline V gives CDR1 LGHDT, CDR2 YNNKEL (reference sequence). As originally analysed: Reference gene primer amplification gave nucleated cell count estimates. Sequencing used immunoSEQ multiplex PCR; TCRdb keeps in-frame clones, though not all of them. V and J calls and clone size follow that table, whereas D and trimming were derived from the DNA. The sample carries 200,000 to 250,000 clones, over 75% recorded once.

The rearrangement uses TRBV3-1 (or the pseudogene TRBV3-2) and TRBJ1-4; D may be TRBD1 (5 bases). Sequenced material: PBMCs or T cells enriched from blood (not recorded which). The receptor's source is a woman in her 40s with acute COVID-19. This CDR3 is CASSQGGFNEKLFF. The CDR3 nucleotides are TGTGCCAGCAGCCAGGGGGGGTTTAATGAAAAACTGTTTTTT.